The TCR beta chain under discussion was sequenced for a study of T cells in Graves' hyperthyroidism and ophthalmopathy. Findings of the study overall: Ophthalmopathy and stable hyperthyroidism were told apart by a 13 V-J model.

The study excluded patients with uncontrolled infection, other autoimmune disease, pregnancy or lactation. Germline values: CDR1 LGHNA, CDR2 YSLEER. This CDR3 is 14 amino acids long. Only one count was recorded for this clonotype. Its antigen is unknown. One end of the junction is discordant with germline, which a read error may explain. Using RNA transcripts as the source, TCR beta CDR3 regions were amplified. The HTBI primer set served for first-round RT-PCR of the TCR CDR3. TCRdb processed the multiplex PCR reads anew with MiXCR; each CDR3 protein has one entry. Of some 490,000 distinct CDR3 sequences in the sample, less than 25% were seen once.

The sequenced sample was blood. The V call is TRBV4-3, the J call TRBJ2-1, with 7 bases lining up with TRBD2. The receptor was isolated from a woman aged 70-85 years with Graves' ophthalmopathy. The CDR3 DNA reads as TGCGCCAGCAGCCTAACCCTAGCGGACAATAAGCAGTTCTTC. Translated: CASSLTLADNKQFF.